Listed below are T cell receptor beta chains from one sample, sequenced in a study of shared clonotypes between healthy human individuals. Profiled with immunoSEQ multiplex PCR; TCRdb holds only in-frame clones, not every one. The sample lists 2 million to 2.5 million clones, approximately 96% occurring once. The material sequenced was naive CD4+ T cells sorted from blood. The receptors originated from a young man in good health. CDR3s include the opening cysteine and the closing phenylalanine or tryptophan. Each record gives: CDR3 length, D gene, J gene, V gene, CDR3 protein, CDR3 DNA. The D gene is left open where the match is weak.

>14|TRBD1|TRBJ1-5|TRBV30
CAWSGTGGVQPQHF
TGTGCCTGGAGTGGGACAGGGGGCGTTCAGCCCCAGCATTTT
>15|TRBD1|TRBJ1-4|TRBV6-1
CASRFDRVTNEKLFF
TGTGCCAGCAGATTCGACAGGGTGACTAATGAAAAACTGTTTTTT
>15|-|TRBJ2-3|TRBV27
CASSTAAEGTDTQYF
TGTGCCAGCAGTACGGCGGCAGAGGGTACAGATACGCAGTATTTT
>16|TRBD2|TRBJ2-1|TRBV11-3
CASSSLGLAGYNEQFF
TGTGCCAGCAGCTCCCTGGGACTAGCGGGCTACAATGAGCAGTTCTTC
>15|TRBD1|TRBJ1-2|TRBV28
CASRQTGGQAYGYTF
TGTGCCAGCAGACAAACAGGGGGGCAGGCCTATGGCTACACCTTC
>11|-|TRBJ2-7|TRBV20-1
CSARLSHEQYF
TGCAGTGCCCGACTGAGCCACGAGCAGTACTTC
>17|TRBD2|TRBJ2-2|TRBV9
CASSAMTSGGSPGELFF
TGTGCCAGCAGCGCTATGACTAGCGGGGGGTCCCCCGGGGAGCTGTTTTTT
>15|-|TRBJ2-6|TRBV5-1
CASSSTTSGANVLTF
TGCGCCAGCAGCTCGACGACCTCTGGGGCCAACGTCCTGACTTTC
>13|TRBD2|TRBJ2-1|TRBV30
CAWSAGTSAREIF
TGTGCCTGGAGTGCTGGGACTAGCGCTCGAGAGATCTTC
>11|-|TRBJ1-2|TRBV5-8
CASKLQARGTF
TGTGCCAGCAAATTACAGGCTAGAGGAACCTTC
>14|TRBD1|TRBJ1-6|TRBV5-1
CASSLAGQASPLHF
TGCGCCAGCAGCTTGGCCGGACAGGCTTCACCCCTCCACTTT
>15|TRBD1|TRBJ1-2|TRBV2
CASSQYQGAGYGYTF
TGTGCCAGCAGCCAATATCAGGGGGCGGGTTATGGCTACACCTTC